A selection of T cell receptor beta chains follows, all from one sample in a study of cytomegalovirus exposure and HLA in healthy donors. The table came from immunoSEQ multiplex PCR; TCRdb's copy has only in-frame clones and leaves some out. The sample lists about 160,000 clones; about 88% were seen once. Material for sequencing was PBMCs. The receptor set was obtained from a woman aged 18-29 years in good health and CMV-seronegative. Each CDR3 is given with its conserved first and last residue. Fields, in order: V gene, CDR3 protein.

>TRBV28
CASTPARGYGYTF
>TRBV18
CASSLQGENTEAFF
>TRBV4-1
CASSEGTAELANYGYTF
>TRBV7-2
CASSSGGRETQYF
>TRBV7-9
CASSFIGTDQETQYF
>TRBV5-1
CASSLRGTGSYEQYF
>TRBV11-2
CASSFPLGQNRETQYF
>TRBV4-1
CASSQVGGLNYGYTF
>TRBV27
CASSSTQGEDGYTF
>TRBV11-2
CASSFSGAGGTEAFF
>TRBV30
CAWSFIGSAVGYTF
>TRBV10-1
CASSEPGTGRHEQYF
>TRBV14
CASSYRELWEQYF
>TRBV5-1
CASSFNGGPQETQYF
>TRBV6-5
CASSYHRGSTEAFF
>TRBV2
CASSTQGKYEQYF
>TRBV29-1
CSVEGGTSYEQYF